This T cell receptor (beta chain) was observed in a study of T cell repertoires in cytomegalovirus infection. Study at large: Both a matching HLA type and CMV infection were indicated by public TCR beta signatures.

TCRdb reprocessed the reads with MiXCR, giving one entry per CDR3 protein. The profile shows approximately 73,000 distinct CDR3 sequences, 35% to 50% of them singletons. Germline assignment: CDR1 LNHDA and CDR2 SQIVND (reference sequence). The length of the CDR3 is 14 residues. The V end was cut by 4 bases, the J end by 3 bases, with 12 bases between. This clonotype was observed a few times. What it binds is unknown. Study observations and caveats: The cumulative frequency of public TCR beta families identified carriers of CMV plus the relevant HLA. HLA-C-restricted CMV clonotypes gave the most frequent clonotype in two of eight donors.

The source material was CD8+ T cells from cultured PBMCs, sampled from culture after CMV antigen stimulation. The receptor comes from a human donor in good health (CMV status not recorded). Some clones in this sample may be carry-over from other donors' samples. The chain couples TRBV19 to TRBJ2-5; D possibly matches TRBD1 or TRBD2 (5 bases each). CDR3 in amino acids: CASSSRDGEETQYF. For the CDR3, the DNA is TGTGCCAGTAGTAGCCGGGACGGCGAAGAGACCCAGTACTTC.